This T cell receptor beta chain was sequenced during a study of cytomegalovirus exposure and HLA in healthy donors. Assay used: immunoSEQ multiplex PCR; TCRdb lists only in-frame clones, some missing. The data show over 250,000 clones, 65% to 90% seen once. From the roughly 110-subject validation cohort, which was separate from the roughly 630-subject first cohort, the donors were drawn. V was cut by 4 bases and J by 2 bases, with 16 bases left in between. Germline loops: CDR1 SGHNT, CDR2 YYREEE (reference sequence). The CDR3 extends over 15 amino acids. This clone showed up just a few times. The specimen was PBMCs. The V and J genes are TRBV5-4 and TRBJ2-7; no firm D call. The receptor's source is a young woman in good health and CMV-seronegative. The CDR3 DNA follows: TGTGCCAGCAGCCCGCGTGGCGGCCGGGCCTACGAGCAGTACTTC. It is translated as CASSPRGGRAYEQYF.